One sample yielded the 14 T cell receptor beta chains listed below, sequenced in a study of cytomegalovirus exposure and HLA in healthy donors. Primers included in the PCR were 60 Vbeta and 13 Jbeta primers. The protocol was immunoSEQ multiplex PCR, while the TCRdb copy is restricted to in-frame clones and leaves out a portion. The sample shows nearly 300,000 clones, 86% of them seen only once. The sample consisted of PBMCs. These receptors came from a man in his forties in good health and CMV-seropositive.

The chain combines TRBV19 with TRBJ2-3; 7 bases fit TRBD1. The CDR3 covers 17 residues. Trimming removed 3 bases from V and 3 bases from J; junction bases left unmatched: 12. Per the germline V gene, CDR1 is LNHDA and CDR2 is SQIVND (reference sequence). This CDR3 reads CASSIPRSQGLTDTQYF. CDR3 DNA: TGTGCCAGTAGTATTCCCCGCTCACAGGGGTTGACAGATACGCAGTATTTT.

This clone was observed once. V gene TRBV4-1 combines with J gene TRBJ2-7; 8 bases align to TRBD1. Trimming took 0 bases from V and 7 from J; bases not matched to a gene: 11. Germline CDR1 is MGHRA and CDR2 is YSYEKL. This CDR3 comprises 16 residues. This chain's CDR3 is CASSQDLAQGAAEQYF. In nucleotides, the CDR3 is TGCGCCAGCAGCCAAGATTTGGCGCAGGGGGCGGCTGAGCAGTACTTC.

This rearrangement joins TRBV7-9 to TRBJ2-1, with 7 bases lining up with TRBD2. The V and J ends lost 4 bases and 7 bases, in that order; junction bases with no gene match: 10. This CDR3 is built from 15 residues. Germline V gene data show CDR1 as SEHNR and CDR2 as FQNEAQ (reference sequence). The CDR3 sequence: CASSSRVGRVNEQFF. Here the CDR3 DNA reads TGTGCCAGCAGCTCTAGGGTGGGGAGGGTTAATGAGCAGTTCTTC.

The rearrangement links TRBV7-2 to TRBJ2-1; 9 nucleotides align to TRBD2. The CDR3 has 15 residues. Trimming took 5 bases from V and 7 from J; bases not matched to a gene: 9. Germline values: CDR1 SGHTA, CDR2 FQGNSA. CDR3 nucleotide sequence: TGTGCCAGCAGCCCGCTTAGCGGGAGTTTGAATGAGCAGTTCTTC. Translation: CASSPLSGSLNEQFF.

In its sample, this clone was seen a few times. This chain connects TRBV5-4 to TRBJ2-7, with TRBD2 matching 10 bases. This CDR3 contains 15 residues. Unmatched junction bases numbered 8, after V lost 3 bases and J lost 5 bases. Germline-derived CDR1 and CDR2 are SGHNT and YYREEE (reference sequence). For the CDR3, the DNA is TGTGCCAGCAGCTCAGGTGGGACTAGCGTCGACGAGCAGTACTTC. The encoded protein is CASSSGGTSVDEQYF.

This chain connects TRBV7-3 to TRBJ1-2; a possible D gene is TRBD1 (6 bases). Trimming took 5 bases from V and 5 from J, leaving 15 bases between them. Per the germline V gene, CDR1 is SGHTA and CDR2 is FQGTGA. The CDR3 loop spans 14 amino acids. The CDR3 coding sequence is TGTGCCAGCAGCCACCTGGACAGAAAATATGGCTACACCTTC. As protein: CASSHLDRKYGYTF.

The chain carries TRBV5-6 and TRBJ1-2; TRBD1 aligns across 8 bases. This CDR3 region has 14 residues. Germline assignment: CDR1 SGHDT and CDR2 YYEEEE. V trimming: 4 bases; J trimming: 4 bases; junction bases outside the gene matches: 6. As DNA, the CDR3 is TGTGCCAGCAGCGCAGGGGGCCGGGGCTATGGCTACACCTTC. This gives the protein CASSAGGRGYGYTF.

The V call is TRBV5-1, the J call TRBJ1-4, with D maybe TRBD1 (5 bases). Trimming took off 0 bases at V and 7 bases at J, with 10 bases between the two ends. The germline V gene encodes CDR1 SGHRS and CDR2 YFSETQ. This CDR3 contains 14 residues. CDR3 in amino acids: CASSLGTSIEKLFF. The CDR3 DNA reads TGCGCCAGCAGCTTGGGGACAAGCATTGAAAAACTGTTTTTT.

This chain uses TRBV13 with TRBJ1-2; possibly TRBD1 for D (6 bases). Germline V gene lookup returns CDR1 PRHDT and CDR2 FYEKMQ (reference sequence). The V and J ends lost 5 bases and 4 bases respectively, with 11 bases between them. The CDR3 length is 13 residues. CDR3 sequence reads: CASSLTGFYGYTF. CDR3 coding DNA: TGTGCCAGCAGCCTAACAGGGTTCTATGGCTACACCTTC. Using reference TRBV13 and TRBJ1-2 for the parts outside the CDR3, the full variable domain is AAGVIQSPRHLIKEKRETATLKCYPIPRHDTVYWYQQGPGQDPQFLISFYEKMQSDKGSIPDRFSAQQFSDYHSELNMSSLELGDSALYFCASSLTGFYGYTFGSGTRLTVV.

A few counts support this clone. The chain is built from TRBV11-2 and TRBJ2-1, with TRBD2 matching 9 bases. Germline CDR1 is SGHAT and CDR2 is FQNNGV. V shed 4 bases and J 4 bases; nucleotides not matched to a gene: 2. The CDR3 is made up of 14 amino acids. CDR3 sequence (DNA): TGTGCCAGCAGCTCCCTAGCGGGGTACAATGAGCAGTTCTTC. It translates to CASSSLAGYNEQFF.

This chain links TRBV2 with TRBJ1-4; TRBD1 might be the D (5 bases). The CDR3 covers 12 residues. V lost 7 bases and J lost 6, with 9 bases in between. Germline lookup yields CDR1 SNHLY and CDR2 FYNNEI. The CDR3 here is CASTSTDEKLFF. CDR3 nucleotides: TGTGCCAGCACCTCGACAGATGAAAAACTGTTTTTT.

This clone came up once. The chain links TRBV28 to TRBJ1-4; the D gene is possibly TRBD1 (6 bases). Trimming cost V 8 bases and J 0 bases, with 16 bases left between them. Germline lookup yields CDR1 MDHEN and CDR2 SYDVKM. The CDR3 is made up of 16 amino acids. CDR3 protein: CASGGQVIATNEKLFF. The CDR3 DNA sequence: TGTGCCAGCGGGGGACAAGTCATTGCAACTAATGAAAAACTGTTTTTT. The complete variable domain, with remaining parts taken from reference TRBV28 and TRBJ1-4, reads DVKVTQSSRYLVKRTGEKVFLECVQDMDHENMFWYRQDPGLGLRLIYFSYDVKMKEKGDIPEGYSVSREKKERFSLILESASTNQTSMYLCASGGQVIATNEKLFFGSGTQLSVL.

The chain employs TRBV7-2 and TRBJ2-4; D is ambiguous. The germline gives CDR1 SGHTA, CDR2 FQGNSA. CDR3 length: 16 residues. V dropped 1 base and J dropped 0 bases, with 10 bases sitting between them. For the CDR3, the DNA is TGTGCCAGCAGCTTAGGGCAGTATCTAGCCAAAAACATTCAGTACTTC. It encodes CASSLGQYLAKNIQYF.

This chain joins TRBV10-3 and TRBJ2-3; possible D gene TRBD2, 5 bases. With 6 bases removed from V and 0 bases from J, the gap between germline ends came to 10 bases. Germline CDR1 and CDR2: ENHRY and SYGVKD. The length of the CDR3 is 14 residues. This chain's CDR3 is CAIRSLASTDTQYF. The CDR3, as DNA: TGTGCCATCAGGTCGCTAGCTAGCACAGATACGCAGTATTTT.